Each of the 6 T cell receptor beta chains below was sequenced from the same sample in a study of liver allograft versus peripheral blood T cells (dated by TCRdb to about 2020). About the investigation overall: The study compared the T cell receptor repertoires present in transplanted livers with the repertoires present in the peripheral blood of liver transplant recipients.

This sample was sequenced with an Illumina MiSeq. TCRdb's own reprocessing of the public reads used fastp at Q25 and MiXCR and kept productive beta chains. Here each entry gathers all rows of one CDR3 protein and keeps the most common genes and DNA. A total of more than 10,000 distinct CDR3 sequences appear in this sample, 18% of them only once. The ten largest clonotypes hold about 2% of the sample. These TCRs come from a human patient who had a liver transplant. It is possible that, after a transplant, some T cells come from the graft donor.

A few counts support this clonotype. This chain links TRBV20-1 with TRBJ2-1; 15 bases agree with TRBD2. The CDR3 contains 14 residues. Per germline, CDR1 DFQATT and CDR2 SNEGSKA (reference sequence). J gave up 9 bases and V 6 bases, and 6 bases lay outside the gene matches. The CDR3 DNA reads as TGCAGTGCAAGGACTAGCGGGGGGGCGGGTGAGCAGTTCTTC. Its protein product is CSARTSGGAGEQFF.

Within the sample, this clonotype is medium-sized. The chain recombines TRBV7-2 with TRBJ2-6; a weak D match, TRBD1 (6 bases). This CDR3 spans 18 amino acids. Germline V gives CDR1 SGHTA, CDR2 FQGNSA. The V and J ends lost 0 bases and 2 bases respectively, with 14 bases between them. The CDR3, as DNA: TGTGCCAGCAGCTTAGCACAGGGAGAGGGTACTGGGGCCAACGTCCTGACTTTC. This gives the protein CASSLAQGEGTGANVLTF.

This clonotype is medium-sized in the sample. This chain links TRBV6-6 with TRBJ2-7; 10 bases match TRBD1. V was pared by 10 bases and J by 3 bases, with 9 bases of the junction left unmatched. This CDR3 is 14 amino acids long. Germline CDR1 is MNHNY and CDR2 is SVGAGI (reference sequence). The CDR3 loop is CATSGQGINYEQYF. For the CDR3, the DNA is TGTGCCACCTCGGGACAGGGGATAAACTACGAGCAGTACTTC.

The V call is TRBV25-1, the J call TRBJ1-1, with TRBD1 as a possible D gene (5 bases). Trimming cost V 1 base and J 6 bases, with 12 bases left between them. Germline assignment: CDR1 MGHDK and CDR2 SYGVNS. The CDR3 extends over 14 amino acids. The CDR3 region is CASSESGHRAEAFF. CDR3 in DNA: TGTGCCAGCAGTGAATCGGGGCATAGGGCTGAAGCTTTCTTT.

This clonotype was observed a few times. The genes are TRBV19 and TRBJ2-3; 10 bases are a match to TRBD2. Trimming at V came to 7 bases and at J to 6 bases, leaving 7 bases not matched to a gene. There are 14 residues in the CDR3. Germline CDR1 and CDR2: LNHDA and SQIVND (reference sequence). Here the CDR3 reads CASNLAGVRDTQYF. CDR3 nucleotide sequence: TGTGCCAGTAATCTAGCGGGAGTAAGGGATACGCAGTATTTT.

By its share, this clonotype is medium-sized. The genes are TRBV29-1 and TRBJ2-7; TRBD1 aligns across 8 bases. The germline CDR1 and CDR2 sequences are SQVTM and ANQGSEA. J lost 3 bases, V lost 8 bases, and 21 bases had no gene match. The CDR3 runs to 17 residues. For the CDR3, the DNA is TGCAGCCCATTCTACAAAGGACAGGGAAGTTCTATCTACGAGCAGTACTTC. Its protein is CSPFYKGQGSSIYEQYF.